Shown below are 9 T cell receptor beta chains from a single sample sequenced in a study of T cell repertoires in cytomegalovirus infection. Their specific antigens are unknown. TCRdb ran MiXCR on the reads and lists one entry per CDR3 protein. The table lists more than 250,000 distinct CDR3 sequences, 20% to 25% of them singletons. The specimen comprised cultured PBMCs, sampled from culture after CMV antigen stimulation. These receptors originate from a human donor in good health (CMV status not recorded). Some clones in this sample may be carry-over from other donors' samples.

This clonotype was detected ten times or more. V is TRBV12-3 or TRBV12-4 and J is TRBJ1-4; no clear D gene. CDR3 length equals 14 residues. The germline V and J ends were trimmed by 3 bases and 7 bases, with 12 bases remaining between them. This chain's CDR3 is CASSFTGFSEKLFF. The CDR3 nucleotides read TGTGCCAGCAGTTTTACGGGTTTTAGTGAAAAACTGTTTTTT.

A single count supports this clonotype. The rearrangement links TRBV19 to TRBJ1-6; no clear D. Germline V gene lookup returns CDR1 LNHDA and CDR2 SQIVND (reference sequence). Between the trimmed V and J ends, which lost 6 bases and 0 bases, there was a span of 6 bases. The CDR3 is made up of 14 amino acids. CDR3 protein: CASRPSSYNSPLHF. CDR3 coding DNA: TGTGCCAGTAGGCCGAGCTCCTATAATTCACCCCTCCACTTT.

The CDR3 loop reads CASSGTGLAAQETQYF. CDR3 nucleotides: TGTGCCAGCAGTGGGACCGGACTAGCCGCCCAAGAGACCCAGTACTTC. The chain couples TRBV12-3 or TRBV12-4 to TRBJ2-5; TRBD2 aligns across 8 bases. The CDR3 spans 16 residues. After removal of 5 bases from V and 1 base from J, the junction contained 9 bases not matched to a gene.

This clonotype was picked up a small number of times. The chain links TRBV19 to TRBJ1-6; 8 nucleotides line up with TRBD1. V lost 8 bases and J lost 8; bases outside the gene matches: 5. This CDR3 contains 13 residues. Germline V gene sequence: CDR1 LNHDA, CDR2 SQIVND (reference sequence). The CDR3 reads CASSGTGYSPLHF. CDR3 DNA sequence: TGTGCCAGTTCCGGGACAGGTTATTCACCCCTCCACTTT.

This clonotype was counted ten times or more. The chain links TRBV6-2 or TRBV6-3 to TRBJ2-2; TRBD2 aligns across 9 bases. CDR3 length: 15 amino acids. V was pared by 4 bases and J by 4 bases, with 4 bases of the junction left unmatched. Germline CDR1 is MNHEY and CDR2 is SVGEGT. This CDR3 is CASSSLAGRTGELFF. Here the CDR3 DNA reads TGTGCCAGCAGTTCCCTAGCGGGACGCACCGGGGAGCTGTTTTTT.

This clonotype has only a few counts. J is TRBJ2-5 and V is TRBV4-1, with TRBD1 matching 8 bases. CDR1 is MGHRA and CDR2 is YSYEKL in the germline V gene. The CDR3 spans 14 residues. V lost 3 bases and J lost 0; bases outside the gene matches: 0. CDR3 sequence: CASSQGQDQETQYF. As DNA, the CDR3 is TGCGCCAGCAGCCAGGGACAGGACCAAGAGACCCAGTACTTC.

This clonotype was seen a few times. V gene TRBV11-2 combines with J gene TRBJ2-1; maybe TRBD2 (6 bases). Trimming cost V 3 bases and J 3 bases, with 9 bases left between them. This CDR3 has 14 amino acids. Germline V gene sequence: CDR1 SGHAT, CDR2 FQNNGV. The CDR3 is CASSFSGVYNEQFF. CDR3 bases: TGTGCCAGCAGCTTTAGCGGAGTCTACAATGAGCAGTTCTTC.

CDR3 DNA: TGCGCCAGCAGTCTCTTGGGACAGGGGGCCACTGAAGCTTTCTTT. Residues: CASSLLGQGATEAFF. The chain combines TRBV10-2 with TRBJ1-1, with TRBD1 matching over 12 bases. Unmatched junction bases numbered 5, after V lost 5 bases and J lost 4 bases. This CDR3 spans 15 amino acids. Germline-derived CDR1 and CDR2 are WSHSY and SAAADI.

The chain uses TRBV19 and TRBJ1-2; no definite D call. This CDR3 has 15 amino acids. V was shortened by 3 bases and J by 0 bases, with 11 bases between the two germline ends. Germline assignment: CDR1 LNHDA and CDR2 SQIVND (reference sequence). CDR3 residues: CASSISLGANYGYTF. CDR3 nucleotides: TGTGCCAGTAGTATTAGTCTCGGGGCTAACTATGGCTACACCTTC.